This T cell receptor beta chain originates from a study of shared clonotypes between healthy human individuals. Findings of the study overall: Between a handful of donors, naive CD4 clonotypes were shared at a level of around 5.1%. Clonotype sharing levels among donors were expected to vary with sequencing depth. Among the subsets, naive ones generally showed larger estimated richness than memory ones.

V was pared by 4 bases and J by 3 bases, with 6 bases of the junction left unmatched. CDR3 size: 15 residues. The germline V gene has CDR1 LNHDA and CDR2 SQIVND (reference sequence). Donation came from healthy HIV-negative adults that had no recent acute infections or vaccinations. The protocol was immunoSEQ multiplex PCR, while the TCRdb copy is restricted to in-frame clones and leaves out a portion. The data show millions of clones, with more than 80% seen just once and roughly 0.36% held by the top ten. Notes on this clone: Its antigen remains unidentified.

This TCR was recovered from a man between 18 and 35 years old in good health. Some clones in this sample may be carry-over from other donors' samples. The sequenced material came from naive CD4+ T cells from PBMCs. The subset here: CD45RA+ positively selected. J is TRBJ2-3 and V is TRBV19; TRBD2 matches at 8 bases. CDR3 sequence (DNA): TGTGCCAGTAGTAGGGTAGCGGGAAGAACAGATACGCAGTATTTT. Protein: CASSRVAGRTDTQYF.